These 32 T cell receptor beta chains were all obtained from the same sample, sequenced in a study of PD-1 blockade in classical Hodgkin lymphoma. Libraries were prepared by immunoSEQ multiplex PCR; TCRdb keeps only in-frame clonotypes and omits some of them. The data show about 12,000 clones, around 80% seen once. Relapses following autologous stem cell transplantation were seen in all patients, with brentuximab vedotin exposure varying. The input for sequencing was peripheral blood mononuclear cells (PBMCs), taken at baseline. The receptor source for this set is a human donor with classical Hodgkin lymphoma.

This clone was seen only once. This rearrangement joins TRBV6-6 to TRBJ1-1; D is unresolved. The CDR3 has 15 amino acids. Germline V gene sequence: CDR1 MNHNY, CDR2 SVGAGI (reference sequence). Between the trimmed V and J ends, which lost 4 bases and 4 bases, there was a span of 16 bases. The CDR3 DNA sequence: TGTGCCAGCAGTTTGGACCGACACTTAAGCACTGAAGCTTTCTTT. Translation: CASSLDRHLSTEAFF.

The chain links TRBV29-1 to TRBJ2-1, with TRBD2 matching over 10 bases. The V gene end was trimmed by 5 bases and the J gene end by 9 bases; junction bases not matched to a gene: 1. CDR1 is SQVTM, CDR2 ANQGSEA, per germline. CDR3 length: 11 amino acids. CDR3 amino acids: CSVSSGSEQFF. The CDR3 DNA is TGCAGCGTTTCTAGCGGGAGTGAGCAGTTCTTC.

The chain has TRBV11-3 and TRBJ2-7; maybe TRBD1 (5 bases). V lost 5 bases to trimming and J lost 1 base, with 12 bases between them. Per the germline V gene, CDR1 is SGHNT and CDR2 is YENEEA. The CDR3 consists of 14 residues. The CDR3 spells CASSPSTDSYEQYF. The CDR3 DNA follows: TGTGCCAGCAGCCCTTCGACAGATTCCTACGAGCAGTACTTC.

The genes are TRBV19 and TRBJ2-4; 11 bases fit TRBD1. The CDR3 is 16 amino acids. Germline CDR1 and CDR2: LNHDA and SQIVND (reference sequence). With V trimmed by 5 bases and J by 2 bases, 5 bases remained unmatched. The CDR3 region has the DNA TGTGCCAGTAGTCCAGGACAGGGGGCTCCCAAAAACATTCAGTACTTC. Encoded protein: CASSPGQGAPKNIQYF.

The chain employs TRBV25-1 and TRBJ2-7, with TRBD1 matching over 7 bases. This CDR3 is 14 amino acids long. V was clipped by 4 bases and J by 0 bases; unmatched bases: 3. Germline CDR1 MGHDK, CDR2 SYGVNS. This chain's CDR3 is CASSVGGASYEQYF. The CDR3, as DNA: TGTGCCAGCAGTGTAGGGGGCGCCTCCTACGAGCAGTACTTC.

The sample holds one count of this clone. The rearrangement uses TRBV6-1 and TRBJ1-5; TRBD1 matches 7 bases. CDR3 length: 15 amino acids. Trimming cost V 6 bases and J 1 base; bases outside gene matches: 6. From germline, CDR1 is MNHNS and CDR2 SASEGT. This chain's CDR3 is CASRAGTASNQPQHF. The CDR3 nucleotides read TGTGCCAGCAGGGCCGGGACAGCCAGCAATCAGCCCCAGCATTTT.

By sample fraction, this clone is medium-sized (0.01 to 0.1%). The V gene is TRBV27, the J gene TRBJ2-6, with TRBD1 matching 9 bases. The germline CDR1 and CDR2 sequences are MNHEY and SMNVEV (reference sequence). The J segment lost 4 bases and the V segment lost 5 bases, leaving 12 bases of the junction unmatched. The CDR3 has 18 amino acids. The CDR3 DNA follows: TGTGCCAGCAGTCCCCCCGGGACAGGGAGTCACGGGGCCAACGTCCTGACTTTC. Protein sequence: CASSPPGTGSHGANVLTF. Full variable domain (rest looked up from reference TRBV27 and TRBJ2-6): EAQVTQNPRYLITVTGKKLTVTCSQNMNHEYMSWYRQDPGLGLRQIYYSMNVEVTDKGDVPEGYKVSRKEKRNFPLILESPSPNQTSLYFCASSPPGTGSHGANVLTFGAGSRLTVL.

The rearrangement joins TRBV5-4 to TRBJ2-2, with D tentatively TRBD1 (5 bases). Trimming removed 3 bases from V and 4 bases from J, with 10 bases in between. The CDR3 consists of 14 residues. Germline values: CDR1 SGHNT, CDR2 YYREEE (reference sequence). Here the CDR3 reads CASSYEQATGELFF. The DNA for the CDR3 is TGTGCCAGCAGCTACGAACAGGCCACCGGGGAGCTGTTTTTT.

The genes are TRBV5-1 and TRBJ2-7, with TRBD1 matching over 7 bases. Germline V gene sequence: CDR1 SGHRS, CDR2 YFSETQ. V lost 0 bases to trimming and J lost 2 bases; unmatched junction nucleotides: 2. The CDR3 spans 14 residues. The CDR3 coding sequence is TGCGCCAGCAGCTTGGAAGGGGGCGCCTACGAGCAGTACTTC. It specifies CASSLEGGAYEQYF.

For the CDR3, the DNA is TGTGCCAGCAGTTACTCGGGAGGTCGTGAGCAGTTCTTC. Translating gives CASSYSGGREQFF. This chain links TRBV6-5 with TRBJ2-1, with a possible D match to TRBD2 (6 bases). CDR1 and CDR2 from the germline V gene are MNHEY and SVGAGI. The CDR3 has 13 amino acids. Between the trimmed V and J ends, which lost 0 bases and 9 bases, there was a span of 9 bases.

The CDR3 protein is CASSQDWGEPSYEQYF. CDR3 in DNA: TGTGCCAGCAGCCAAGATTGGGGCGAGCCCTCCTACGAGCAGTACTTC. This chain links TRBV4-2 with TRBJ2-7; a weak D match, TRBD1 (5 bases). V lost 0 bases and J 0 bases, leaving 12 bases between the germline ends. There are 16 residues in the CDR3. Per germline, CDR1 LGHNA and CDR2 YNFKEQ.

CDR3 sequence (DNA): TGTGCCAGCAACCTACTGGGGGGTTTACGTGGCTACACCTTC. Translated: CASNLLGGLRGYTF. The chain couples TRBV5-5 to TRBJ1-2, with D tentatively TRBD1 (5 bases). V lost 6 bases and J 7 bases, leaving 19 bases between the germline ends. This CDR3 comprises 14 residues. The germline gives CDR1 SGHKS, CDR2 YYEKEE (reference sequence).

Here the CDR3 reads CASSYSRSGELFF. The CDR3 DNA reads as TGTGCCAGCAGTTACTCGCGTTCCGGGGAGCTGTTTTTT. This sequence joins TRBV6-6 and TRBJ2-2; D unresolved. Looked up from germline, CDR1 is MNHNY and CDR2 is SVGAGI (reference sequence). The CDR3 contains 13 residues. V shed 0 bases and J shed 6 bases, with 5 bases lying between them.

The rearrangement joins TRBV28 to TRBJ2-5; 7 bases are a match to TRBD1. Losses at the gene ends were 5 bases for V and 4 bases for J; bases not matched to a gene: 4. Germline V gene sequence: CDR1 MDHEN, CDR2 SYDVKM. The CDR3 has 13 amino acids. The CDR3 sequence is CASSVTGRETQYF. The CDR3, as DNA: TGTGCCAGCAGTGTGACAGGGAGAGAGACCCAGTACTTC. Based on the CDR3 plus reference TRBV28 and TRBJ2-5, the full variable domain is DVKVTQSSRYLVKRTGEKVFLECVQDMDHENMFWYRQDPGLGLRLIYFSYDVKMKEKGDIPEGYSVSREKKERFSLILESASTNQTSMYLCASSVTGRETQYFGPGTRLLVL.

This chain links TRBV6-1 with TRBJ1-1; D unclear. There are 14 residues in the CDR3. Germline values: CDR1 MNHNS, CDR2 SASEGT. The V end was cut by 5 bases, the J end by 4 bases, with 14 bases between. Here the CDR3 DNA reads TGTGCCAGCAGTAAAAGCAACGAGGGCACTGAAGCTTTCTTT. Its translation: CASSKSNEGTEAFF.

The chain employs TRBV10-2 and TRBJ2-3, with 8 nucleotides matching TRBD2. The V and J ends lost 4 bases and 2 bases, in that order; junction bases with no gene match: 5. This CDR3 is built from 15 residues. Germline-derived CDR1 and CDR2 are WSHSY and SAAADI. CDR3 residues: CASSVSGVYTDTQYF. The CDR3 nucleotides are TGCGCCAGCAGTGTTAGCGGGGTGTACACAGATACGCAGTATTTT.

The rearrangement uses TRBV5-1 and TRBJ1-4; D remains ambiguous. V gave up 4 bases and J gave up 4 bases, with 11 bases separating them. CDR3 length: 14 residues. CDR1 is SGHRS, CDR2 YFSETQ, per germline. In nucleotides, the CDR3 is TGCGCCAGCAGCCAAGGCGCCAGTAATGAAAAACTGTTTTTT. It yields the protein CASSQGASNEKLFF.

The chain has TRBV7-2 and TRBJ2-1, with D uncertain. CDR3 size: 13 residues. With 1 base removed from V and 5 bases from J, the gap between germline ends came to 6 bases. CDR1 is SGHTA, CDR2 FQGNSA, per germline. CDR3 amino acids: CASSLGVNNEQFF. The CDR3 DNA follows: TGTGCCAGCAGCTTAGGAGTCAACAATGAGCAGTTCTTC.

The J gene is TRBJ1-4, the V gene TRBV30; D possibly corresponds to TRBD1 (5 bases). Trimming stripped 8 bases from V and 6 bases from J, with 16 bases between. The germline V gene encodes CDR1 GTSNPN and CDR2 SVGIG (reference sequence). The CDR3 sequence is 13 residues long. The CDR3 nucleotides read TGTGCCGGGGCCGGGAGAGGGGATGAAAAACTGTTTTTT. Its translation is CAGAGRGDEKLFF. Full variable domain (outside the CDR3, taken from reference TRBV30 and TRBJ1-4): SQTIHQWPATLVQPVGSPLSLECTVEGTSNPNLYWYRQAAGRGLQLLFYSVGIGQISSEVPQNLSASRPQDRQFILSSKKLLLSDSGFYLCAGAGRGDEKLFFGSGTQLSVL.

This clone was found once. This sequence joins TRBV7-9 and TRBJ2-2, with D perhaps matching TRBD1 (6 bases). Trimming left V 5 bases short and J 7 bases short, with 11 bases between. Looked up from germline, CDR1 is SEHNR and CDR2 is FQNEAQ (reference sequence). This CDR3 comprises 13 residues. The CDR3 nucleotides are TGTGCCAGCAGCCGGACAGTGGGCGGGGAGCTGTTTTTT. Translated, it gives CASSRTVGGELFF.

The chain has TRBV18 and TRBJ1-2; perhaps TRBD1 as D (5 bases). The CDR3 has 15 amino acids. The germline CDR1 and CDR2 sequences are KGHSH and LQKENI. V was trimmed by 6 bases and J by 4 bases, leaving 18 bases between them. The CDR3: CASSPSGGVRYGYTF. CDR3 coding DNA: TGTGCCAGCTCCCCCAGCGGGGGGGTTCGCTATGGCTACACCTTC.

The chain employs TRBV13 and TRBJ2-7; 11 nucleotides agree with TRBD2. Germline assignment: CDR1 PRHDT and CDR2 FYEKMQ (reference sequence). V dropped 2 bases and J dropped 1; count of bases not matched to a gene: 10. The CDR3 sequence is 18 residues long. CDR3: CASSLRGMTSGVSYEQYF. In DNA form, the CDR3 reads TGTGCCAGCAGCTTACGGGGGATGACTAGCGGGGTTTCCTACGAGCAGTACTTC. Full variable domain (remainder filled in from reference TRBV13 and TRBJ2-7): AAGVIQSPRHLIKEKRETATLKCYPIPRHDTVYWYQQGPGQDPQFLISFYEKMQSDKGSIPDRFSAQQFSDYHSELNMSSLELGDSALYFCASSLRGMTSGVSYEQYFGPGTRLTVT.

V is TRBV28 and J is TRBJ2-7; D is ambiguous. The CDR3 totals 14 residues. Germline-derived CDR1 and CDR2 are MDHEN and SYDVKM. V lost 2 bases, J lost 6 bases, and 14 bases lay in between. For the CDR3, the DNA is TGTGCCAGCAGTTTACTCCGGACCTTGAGCGAGCAGTACTTC. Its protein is CASSLLRTLSEQYF. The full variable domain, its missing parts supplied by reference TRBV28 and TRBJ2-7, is DVKVTQSSRYLVKRTGEKVFLECVQDMDHENMFWYRQDPGLGLRLIYFSYDVKMKEKGDIPEGYSVSREKKERFSLILESASTNQTSMYLCASSLLRTLSEQYFGPGTRLTVT.

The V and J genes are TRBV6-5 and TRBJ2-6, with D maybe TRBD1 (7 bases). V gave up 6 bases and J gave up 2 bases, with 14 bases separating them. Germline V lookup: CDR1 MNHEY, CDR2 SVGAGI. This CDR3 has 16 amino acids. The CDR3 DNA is TGTGCCAGCAGCTACCGCAGGGGGGCTGGGGCCAACGTCCTGACTTTC. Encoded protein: CASSYRRGAGANVLTF.

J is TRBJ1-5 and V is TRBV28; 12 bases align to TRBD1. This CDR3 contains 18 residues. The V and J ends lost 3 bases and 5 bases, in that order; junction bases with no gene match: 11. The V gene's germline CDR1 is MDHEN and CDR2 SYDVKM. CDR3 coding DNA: TGTGCCAGCAGTTTGGGTCTTATCGGGACAGGGGGCCATCAGCCCCAGCATTTT. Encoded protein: CASSLGLIGTGGHQPQHF.

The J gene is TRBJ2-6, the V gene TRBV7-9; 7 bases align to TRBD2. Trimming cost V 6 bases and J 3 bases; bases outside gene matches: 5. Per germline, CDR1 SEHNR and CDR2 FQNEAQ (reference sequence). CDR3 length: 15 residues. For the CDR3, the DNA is TGTGCCAGCAGGGGACTATCGGGTGGGGCCAACGTCCTGACTTTC. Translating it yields CASRGLSGGANVLTF.

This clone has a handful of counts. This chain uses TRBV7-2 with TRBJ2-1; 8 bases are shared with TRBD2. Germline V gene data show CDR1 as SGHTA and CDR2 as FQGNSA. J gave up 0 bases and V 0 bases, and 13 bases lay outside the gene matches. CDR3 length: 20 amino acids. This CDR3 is CASSLARLAGKLSSYNEQFF. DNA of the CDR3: TGTGCCAGCAGCTTAGCGCGGCTAGCGGGTAAACTGAGCTCCTACAATGAGCAGTTCTTC.

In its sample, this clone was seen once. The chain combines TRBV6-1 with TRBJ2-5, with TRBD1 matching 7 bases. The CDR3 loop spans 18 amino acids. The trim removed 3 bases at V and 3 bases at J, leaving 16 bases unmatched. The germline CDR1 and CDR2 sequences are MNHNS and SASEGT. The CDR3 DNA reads TGTGCCAGCAGTGAGGAACACGTACTCGGGACAGATGAAGAGACCCAGTACTTC. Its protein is CASSEEHVLGTDEETQYF.

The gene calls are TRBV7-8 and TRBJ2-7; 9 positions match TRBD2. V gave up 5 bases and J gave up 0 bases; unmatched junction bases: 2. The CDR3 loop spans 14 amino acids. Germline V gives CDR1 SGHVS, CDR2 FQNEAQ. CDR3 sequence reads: CASSPTSGSYEQYF. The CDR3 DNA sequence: TGTGCCAGCAGCCCGACTAGCGGCTCCTACGAGCAGTACTTC.

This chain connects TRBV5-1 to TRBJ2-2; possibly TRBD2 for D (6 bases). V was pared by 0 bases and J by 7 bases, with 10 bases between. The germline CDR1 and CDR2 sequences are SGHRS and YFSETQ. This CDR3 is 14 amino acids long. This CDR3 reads CASSLALAGGELFF. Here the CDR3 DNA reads TGCGCCAGCAGCTTGGCACTAGCTGGCGGGGAGCTGTTTTTT.

CDR3 DNA: TGTGCCTGGAGTGTGGGGGACAGGCAGTTCTTC. Its protein is CAWSVGDRQFF. The genes are TRBV30 and TRBJ2-1; 7 bases align to TRBD1. CDR3 length: 11 residues. Germline trimming cut 0 bases from V and 12 bases from J; bases unmatched to any gene: 2. Germline CDR1 GTSNPN, CDR2 SVGIG (reference sequence).

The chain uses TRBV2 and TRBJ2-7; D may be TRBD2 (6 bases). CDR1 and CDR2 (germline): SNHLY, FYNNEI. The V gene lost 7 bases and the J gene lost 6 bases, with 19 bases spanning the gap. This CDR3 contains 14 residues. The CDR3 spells CASTEPGVKGEQYF. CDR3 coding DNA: TGTGCCAGCACCGAACCGGGGGTTAAAGGCGAGCAGTACTTC.